This record covers a single TCR beta chain. Trimming removed 7 bases from V and 8 bases from J, with 14 bases in between. The CDR3 consists of 12 residues. Original analysis: Nucleated cell counts were estimated from reference gene primer amplification. The data were produced by immunoSEQ multiplex PCR, yet TCRdb's version contains in-frame clones alone and is incomplete. Clone size and V and J calls were adopted from that table, with D and trimming inferred from the DNA. The repertoire has 55,000 to 80,000 clones, approximately 88% of them found once; the top ten carry roughly 1.2%. This entry is derived from a study of blood T cell repertoires in COVID-19. Study-level information: The United States, Italy and Spain supplied acute and convalescent COVID-19 samples. T cells, B-cell-depleted T cells, or PBMCs supplied cDNA or gDNA.

The receptor's source is a woman aged 55-70 years with acute or convalescent COVID-19. Sequenced input: peripheral blood. The J gene is TRBJ1-2, the V gene TRBV12-3 or TRBV12-4; no clear D gene. The CDR3 nucleotides read TGTGCCAGCACCCAGCGAGGTGGAGGCTACACCTTC. It yields the protein CASTQRGGGYTF.